The 14 T cell receptor beta chains presented below share a single source sample, sequenced in a study of early T cells in non-severe SARS-CoV-2 infection. TCRdb independently ran MiXCR on the 5' RACE reads; one entry per CDR3 protein. The sample shows some 40,000 distinct CDR3 sequences, 5.5% of them seen only once. The sample in question was whole blood, obtained at baseline. Receptors were obtained from an adult who was a healthcare worker with PCR-confirmed SARS-CoV-2 infection or an uninfected control (not recorded which).

Many counts were recorded for this clonotype. The chain employs TRBV29-1 and TRBJ1-1; 8 nucleotides match TRBD1. Losses at the gene ends were 4 bases for V and 4 bases for J; bases not matched to a gene: 5. Germline V gene data show CDR1 as SQVTM and CDR2 as ANQGSEA. The CDR3 runs to 13 residues. The CDR3 coding sequence is TGCAGCGTTGGCACAGGGGGTCCCACTGAAGCTTTCTTT. Its protein is CSVGTGGPTEAFF.

About this clonotype itself: Given a much more abundant clone one base away, this may be a read error. The chain couples TRBV30 to TRBJ2-7, with D possibly TRBD2 on 5 matching bases. This CDR3 has 13 amino acids. CDR1 is GTSNPN, CDR2 SVGIG, per germline (reference sequence). Trimming cost V 3 bases and J 4 bases, with 13 bases left between them. CDR3 region: CAWRSTRAYEQYF. CDR3 DNA: TGTGCCTGGAGATCGACGCGGGCGTACGAGCAGTACTTC.

This clonotype was seen at least ten times. Here the CDR3 DNA reads TGTGCCAGCAGCCCACTAGTATGGGAGACCCAGTACTTC. Encoded protein: CASSPLVWETQYF. The rearrangement links TRBV6-5 to TRBJ2-5; perhaps TRBD2 as D (5 bases). CDR1 and CDR2 (germline): MNHEY, SVGAGI. V lost 6 bases and J 5 bases, leaving 13 bases between the germline ends. The CDR3 has 13 amino acids.

This clonotype was picked up many times. The rearrangement links TRBV20-1 to TRBJ1-2; D not certain. V was pared by 3 bases and J by 8 bases, with 10 bases between. The CDR3 contains 11 residues. Germline CDR1 DFQATT, CDR2 SNEGSKA (reference sequence). The CDR3 DNA reads TGCAGTGCTAGTGATGGAGGGGGCTACACCTTC. The encoded protein is CSASDGGGYTF.

The J gene is TRBJ2-6, the V gene TRBV9; D perhaps matches TRBD1 (5 bases). Germline V lookup: CDR1 SGDLS, CDR2 YYNGEE. Trimming removed 3 bases at V and 0 bases at J, with 10 bases between. This CDR3 spans 16 amino acids. CDR3 in DNA: TGTGCCAGCAGCGACCGACAGCGCTCTGGGGCCAACGTCCTGACTTTC. This sequence encodes CASSDRQRSGANVLTF.

Many counts were recorded for this clonotype. In DNA, the CDR3 is TGTGCCAGCAGCCCAGACCCGCGGGGGCCCAACAATGAGCAGTTCTTC. This translates into CASSPDPRGPNNEQFF. The chain employs TRBV9 and TRBJ2-1, with a possible D match to TRBD2 (7 bases). The CDR3 has 16 residues. Germline V gene data show CDR1 as SGDLS and CDR2 as YYNGEE. V was shortened by 4 bases and J by 5 bases, with 19 bases between the two germline ends.

This clonotype was seen repeatedly, ten times or more. This chain connects TRBV5-1 to TRBJ2-1; D call uncertain. Trimming took 7 bases from V and 6 from J, leaving 14 bases between them. The CDR3 spans 13 residues. In germline, CDR1 is SGHRS, CDR2 YFSETQ. Here the CDR3 reads CASAPIGSNEQFF. CDR3 sequence (DNA): TGCGCCAGCGCCCCCATCGGGTCCAATGAGCAGTTCTTC.

This sequence joins TRBV5-6 and TRBJ1-4; tentative D call: TRBD1 (5 bases). This CDR3 is 15 amino acids long. Germline V gives CDR1 SGHDT, CDR2 YYEEEE. The ends were cut back, 5 bases at V and 12 bases at J, with 23 bases in the middle. CDR3 region: CASSSRDLGPVELFF. The CDR3 bases are TGTGCCAGCAGTTCGCGGGACCTGGGGCCGGTGGAACTGTTTTTT.

The rearrangement uses TRBV18 and TRBJ2-3; D may be TRBD2 (6 bases). Germline CDR1 and CDR2: KGHSH and LQKENI. V was trimmed by 6 bases and J by 1 base, leaving 17 bases between them. The CDR3 runs to 16 residues. CDR3 sequence: CASSRRLRGGTDTQYF. Here the CDR3 DNA reads TGTGCCAGCTCCCGACGGTTGCGCGGGGGCACAGATACGCAGTATTTT.

This clonotype was picked up many times. J is TRBJ1-2 and V is TRBV9, with D possibly being TRBD1 (6 bases). Germline V gene lookup returns CDR1 SGDLS and CDR2 YYNGEE. Trimming shortened V by 0 bases and J by 4 bases, and 10 bases separated the two germline ends. The CDR3 spans 14 residues. CDR3 DNA sequence: TGTGCCAGCAGCGTAGCTGGACAGTCCTATGGCTACACCTTC. It encodes CASSVAGQSYGYTF.

As concerns this clonotype: Just one base apart from a much larger clone, this may be a read error. This sequence joins TRBV5-6 and TRBJ2-7, with D perhaps TRBD1 (6 bases). Germline CDR1 is SGHDT and CDR2 is YYEEEE. Trimming cost V 1 base and J 6 bases, with 8 bases left between them. CDR3 length equals 12 residues. This chain's CDR3 is CASSLTGSEQYF. In DNA, the CDR3 is TGTGCCAGCAGCTTGACAGGGAGCGAGCAGTACTTC.

For the CDR3, the DNA is TGTGCCAGCTCACCCATGGCCAGAACCACAGATACGCAGTATTTT. Its protein product is CASSPMARTTDTQYF. This chain links TRBV18 with TRBJ2-3; D not certain. Germline lookup yields CDR1 KGHSH and CDR2 LQKENI. The ends were cut back, 3 bases at V and 2 bases at J, with 12 bases in the middle. The CDR3 spans 15 residues.

This clonotype was observed at least ten times. The chain joins TRBV29-1 to TRBJ1-2, with D unresolved. V lost 0 bases, J lost 7 bases, and 3 bases lay in between. The CDR3 totals 10 residues. CDR1 and CDR2 (germline): SQVTM, ANQGSEA. As DNA, the CDR3 is TGCAGCGTTGAAGAGAGTGGCTACACCTTC. This codes for CSVEESGYTF.

The table lists this clonotype with a few counts. This rearrangement joins TRBV6-2 or TRBV6-3 to TRBJ2-1, with D possibly called TRBD1 or TRBD2 (5 bases each). The CDR3 runs to 13 residues. V lost 5 bases to trimming and J lost 8 bases, with 13 bases between them. Germline V gene data show CDR1 as MNHEY and CDR2 as SVGEGT. The CDR3 DNA sequence: TGTGCCAGCAGTACCGGGACCACTCATGAGCAGTTCTTC. Its protein is CASSTGTTHEQFF.